This TCR beta chain originates from a study of T-cell memory formation after mild COVID-19. TCRdb analysed the 5' RACE reads with MiXCR anew, one entry per CDR3 protein. This table has 120,000 to 150,000 distinct CDR3 sequences, about 5.5% appearing once. Trimming took 4 bases from V and 2 from J; bases not matched to a gene: 5. The CDR3 has 15 amino acids. Germline V lookup: CDR1 LGHNA, CDR2 YSLEER. This clonotype has a count of ten or more. The sequence derives from an adult woman who had mild COVID-19 (a few samples of this study predate the infection). Cell type and time point are not known. Specimen: PBMCs or a T cell subset sorted from them (not recorded which). The chain has TRBV4-3 and TRBJ2-3; 8 bases line up with TRBD1. DNA for the CDR3: TGCGCCAGCAGCCTCCTTCAGGGGGCCACAGATACGCAGTATTTT. Amino acids: CASSLLQGATDTQYF.